This T cell receptor (beta chain) comes out of a study of T cell changes during pregnancy in multiple sclerosis. This table comes from immunoSEQ multiplex PCR, and its TCRdb copy is limited to in-frame clones, with some not included. The sample yields around 130,000 clones, under 95% seen once. In the case of this clone: Other DNA sequences in the sample encode the same CDR3.

This CDR3 has 14 residues. Germline-derived CDR1 and CDR2 are MNHNS and SASEGT. V was cut by 1 base and J by 5 bases, with 9 bases left in between. The sequence came from a female donor with multiple sclerosis, enrolled in a pregnancy study. The V call is TRBV6-1, the J call TRBJ1-5; the D gene is possibly TRBD1 (5 bases). The sequencing here drew on peripheral blood, taken before pregnancy. The CDR3 loop is CASSEGGGDQPQHF. The CDR3 DNA reads as TGTGCCAGCAGTGAAGGGGGAGGGGATCAGCCCCAGCATTTT.